Presented here are 12 T cell receptor beta chains from one specimen sequenced in a study of siplizumab effects on memory and regulatory T cells (dated by TCRdb to between 2018 and 2021). The method was the immunoSEQ multiplex PCR assay. As stored in TCRdb, this immuneACCESS dataset retains in-frame rearrangements with V and J assigned. A fraction of the clones does not appear; measured against another copy, unresolved V genes explain less than half of the discrepancy, and the remainder lacks a known reason. The sample table lists roughly 110,000 clones, just under 95% of them with a count of one. The ten biggest clones cover over 0.15% of the sample. Material for sequencing was non-Treg CD4+ T cells sorted from blood. The intended sense of this specimen's cell subset or site label: FACS-sorted unstimulated CD4+ non-regulatory T cells. Receptors were obtained from a human donor in good health.

The chain combines TRBV18 with TRBJ1-3; D is unclear. CDR1 and CDR2 from the germline V gene are KGHSH and LQKENI. This CDR3 has 14 amino acids. Trimming stripped 8 bases from V and 2 bases from J, with 13 bases between. CDR3 amino acids: CASPKGEAGNTIYF. The CDR3 DNA reads as TGTGCCAGCCCTAAGGGCGAGGCTGGAAACACCATATATTTT.

The chain employs TRBV4-2 and TRBJ2-3, with D unclear. V lost 0 bases and J 3 bases, leaving 7 bases between the germline ends. The germline gives CDR1 LGHNA, CDR2 YNFKEQ. The length of the CDR3 is 14 residues. This chain's CDR3 is CASSQEPVTDTQYF. CDR3 sequence (DNA): TGTGCCAGCAGCCAAGAACCTGTGACAGATACGCAGTATTTT.

The chain carries TRBV4-2 and TRBJ2-2; D perhaps matches TRBD2 (5 bases). The length of the CDR3 is 13 residues. Germline assignment: CDR1 LGHNA and CDR2 YNFKEQ. Deletions cut 2 bases from V and 9 bases from J, with 10 bases between. CDR3 residues: CASSQRETRELFF. The CDR3 DNA follows: TGTGCCAGCAGCCAAAGGGAGACCCGGGAGCTGTTTTTT.

The V call is TRBV7-6, the J call TRBJ1-6; no clear D. The V gene lost 5 bases and the J gene lost 0 bases, with 14 bases spanning the gap. CDR3 length: 17 amino acids. CDR1 SGHVS and CDR2 FNYEAQ come from the germline V gene. The CDR3 is CASSLGGQSSYNSPLHF. CDR3 nucleotides: TGTGCCAGCAGCCTGGGCGGGCAGAGCTCCTATAATTCACCCCTCCACTTT.

The chain has TRBV11-2 and TRBJ2-7; 8 bases fit TRBD2. The CDR3 covers 15 residues. Germline trimming cut 0 bases from V and 2 bases from J; bases unmatched to any gene: 3. The germline V gene has CDR1 SGHAT and CDR2 FQNNGV. CDR3 DNA: TGTGCCAGCAGCTTAGAGGCGGGGGGAACCTACGAGCAGTACTTC. Encoded protein: CASSLEAGGTYEQYF.

The chain recombines TRBV7-3 with TRBJ2-6; D unresolved. This CDR3 contains 15 residues. CDR1 SGHTA and CDR2 FQGTGA come from the germline V gene. V gave up 5 bases and J gave up 0 bases, with 8 bases separating them. The CDR3 nucleotides read TGTGCCAGCAGCCCCCGCGGCTCTGGGGCCAACGTCCTGACTTTC. It specifies CASSPRGSGANVLTF.

The genes are TRBV28 and TRBJ1-2; TRBD1 aligns across 10 bases. Trimming took 6 bases from V and 4 from J; bases not matched to a gene: 8. The germline gives CDR1 MDHEN, CDR2 SYDVKM. This CDR3 has 15 residues. The CDR3 region is CASRPSTGGLYGYTF. Here the CDR3 DNA reads TGTGCCAGCAGACCTTCGACAGGGGGCCTCTATGGCTACACCTTC.

V gene TRBV5-4 combines with J gene TRBJ1-6; TRBD1 aligns across 12 bases. V gave up 4 bases and J gave up 4 bases; unmatched junction bases: 9. This CDR3 is built from 18 residues. Germline V gene sequence: CDR1 SGHNT, CDR2 YYREEE (reference sequence). CDR3 coding DNA: TGTGCCAGCAGCATTGGGACAGGGGGCAAGGCGTATAATTCACCCCTCCACTTT. Its translation is CASSIGTGGKAYNSPLHF.

The chain employs TRBV6-6 and TRBJ2-1, with D unclear. The CDR3 runs 15 residues. Trimming removed 4 bases from V and 3 bases from J, with 13 bases in between. The germline V gene encodes CDR1 MNHNY and CDR2 SVGAGI (reference sequence). The CDR3 DNA sequence: TGTGCCAGCAGTTCCACCGGTGGAGTCTACAATGAGCAGTTCTTC. It yields the protein CASSSTGGVYNEQFF.

This chain links TRBV6-5 with TRBJ1-1; TRBD1 matches 9 bases. Per the germline V gene, CDR1 is MNHEY and CDR2 is SVGAGI. Germline trimming cut 2 bases from V and 11 bases from J; bases unmatched to any gene: 9. The CDR3 spans 14 residues. The DNA for the CDR3 is TGTGCCAGCAGTTACACTTTTACAGGGGGCTTGGCTTTCTTT. It is translated as CASSYTFTGGLAFF.

V usage is TRBV5-1 and J usage is TRBJ1-2, with D unresolved. The CDR3 is 13 residues long. With 1 base removed from V and 3 bases from J, the gap between germline ends came to 7 bases. From germline, CDR1 is SGHRS and CDR2 YFSETQ. CDR3 nucleotide sequence: TGCGCCAGCAGCTTGTTGCCCGACTATGGCTACACCTTC. It codes for CASSLLPDYGYTF.

J is TRBJ1-2 and V is TRBV5-1; the D gene is possibly TRBD1 (5 bases). Trimming took 0 bases from V and 0 from J, leaving 15 bases between them. The CDR3 runs to 17 residues. Germline lookup yields CDR1 SGHRS and CDR2 YFSETQ. This CDR3 reads CASSLAGQPTTNYGYTF. The CDR3, as DNA: TGCGCCAGCAGCTTGGCGGGGCAGCCGACCACTAACTATGGCTACACCTTC. Combining the CDR3 with reference TRBV5-1 and TRBJ1-2 gives the whole variable domain KAGVTQTPRYLIKTRGQQVTLSCSPISGHRSVSWYQQTPGQGLQFLFEYFSETQRNKGNFPGRFSGRQFSNSRSEMNVSTLELGDSALYLCASSLAGQPTTNYGYTFGSGTRLTVV.